In this sample, the clone carrying this T cell receptor (beta chain) turned up a few times. The data originate from a study of blood T cell repertoires in COVID-19. As for the study in general: Sites in the United States, Italy and Spain provided acute and convalescent COVID-19 samples. Sources were T cells, B-cell-depleted T cells, or PBMCs; the material itself was cDNA or gDNA.

Produced via immunoSEQ multiplex PCR; TCRdb's table is partial and in-frame only. The table includes under 250,000 clones, 75% to 85% detected once. This CDR3 region has 16 residues. CDR1 and CDR2 (germline): SGHTA, FQGNSA. Trimming pared 5 bases from V and 4 bases from J, leaving 20 bases between. The chain is built from TRBV7-2 and TRBJ1-2; D is possibly TRBD1 (5 bases). The source of this sequence is a man in his fifties or sixties with active or convalescent COVID-19. Sequencing used peripheral blood. CDR3 loop: CASSPGGGPGVYGYTF. CDR3 nucleotide sequence: TGTGCCAGCAGCCCTGGGGGTGGGCCGGGAGTCTATGGCTACACCTTC. Together with reference TRBV7-2 and TRBJ1-2, the CDR3 gives the full variable domain: GAGVSQSPSNKVTEKGKDVELRCDPISGHTALYWYRQSLGQGLEFLIYFQGNSAPDKSGLPSDRFSAERTGGSVSTLTIQRTQQEDSAVYLCASSPGGGPGVYGYTFGSGTRLTVV.